The 15 T cell receptor beta chains listed next were all sequenced from one sample in a study of beta chain features in type 1 diabetes (dated by TCRdb to 2016 to 2018). Libraries were constructed by the immunoSEQ multiplex PCR assay. The High Capacity cDNA Reverse Transcription Kit was used to reverse transcribe all of the isolated RNA, meaning that expressed TCRB transcripts were what got sequenced. Imported from immuneACCESS, the table was reduced by TCRdb to in-frame sequences with V and J called. These copies leave out some clones; in studies compared against another copy, an unresolved V gene accounts for under half, and the cause of the remainder is not known. In this sample the table shows roughly 170,000 clones, approximately 13% of which occur a single time. In total, the top ten clones hold approximately 0.62% of the sample. Sequencing was carried out using central memory CD4+ T cells from blood. Every receptor here comes from a woman aged 18 to 35 in good health.

This clone was counted only a few times. The chain links TRBV30 to TRBJ2-7; the match to TRBD1 covers 11 bases. The CDR3 consists of 17 residues. With 3 bases clipped from V and 0 bases from J, the junction kept 10 bases outside the gene matches. Germline V gene data show CDR1 as GTSNPN and CDR2 as SVGIG (reference sequence). CDR3 region: CAWSEGTGGRSSYEQYF. For the CDR3, the DNA is TGTGCCTGGAGCGAAGGGACAGGGGGTCGGAGCTCCTACGAGCAGTACTTC.

This clone was observed many times. The chain couples TRBV15 to TRBJ2-5; possible D gene TRBD2, 5 bases. Germline loops: CDR1 LNHNV, CDR2 YYDKDF (reference sequence). This CDR3 region has 13 residues. The V end was cut by 0 bases, the J end by 4 bases, with 6 bases between. CDR3 coding DNA: TGTGCCACCAGCAGAGATGGGAGAGAGACCCAGTACTTC. This translates into CATSRDGRETQYF.

This clone was observed a single time. The rearrangement uses TRBV7-2 and TRBJ1-2; TRBD1 matches at 9 bases. CDR1 and CDR2 (germline): SGHTA, FQGNSA. Unmatched junction bases numbered 11, after V lost 6 bases and J lost 3 bases. This CDR3 spans 16 amino acids. The DNA of the CDR3 is TGTGCCAGCAGTCTTACAGGGGGCATTTGGTACTATGGCTACACCTTC. Its translation: CASSLTGGIWYYGYTF.

The chain combines TRBV5-1 with TRBJ1-3, with 7 bases that match TRBD1. Germline-derived CDR1 and CDR2 are SGHRS and YFSETQ. CDR3 size: 13 residues. Trimming removed 4 bases from V and 7 bases from J; junction bases left unmatched: 5. CDR3 nucleotides: TGCGCCAGCAGCCCGGACAGGTTGAACACCATATATTTT. Its translation is CASSPDRLNTIYF.

The gene calls are TRBV28 and TRBJ1-4; 9 positions agree with TRBD1. The CDR3 is made up of 14 amino acids. The trim removed 7 bases at V and 8 bases at J, leaving 8 bases unmatched. CDR1 is MDHEN, CDR2 SYDVKM, per germline. The CDR3 DNA sequence: TGTGCCAGCACAACGGACAGGGGATTCGAAAAACTGTTTTTT. This translates into CASTTDRGFEKLFF.

CDR3: CASSTQREGTDTQYF. CDR3 bases: TGTGCCAGTAGTACCCAGCGGGAGGGCACAGATACGCAGTATTTT. The V call is TRBV19, the J call TRBJ2-3; 9 bases map to TRBD2. Trimming cost V 4 bases and J 1 base; bases outside gene matches: 3. CDR1 is LNHDA and CDR2 is SQIVND in the germline V gene (reference sequence). The CDR3 length is 15 residues.

This clone was recorded only once. The chain has TRBV7-2 and TRBJ2-1, with TRBD2 matching over 12 bases. Germline assignment: CDR1 SGHTA and CDR2 FQGNSA. The length of the CDR3 is 15 residues. Unmatched junction bases numbered 5, after V lost 3 bases and J lost 8 bases. The chain's CDR3 is CASSLASGRAYEQFF. CDR3 sequence (DNA): TGTGCCAGCAGCTTGGCTAGCGGGAGGGCGTATGAGCAGTTCTTC.

The CDR3 sequence is CASSYSGTGGKGELFF. CDR3 nucleotides: TGTGCCAGCAGTTATTCCGGGACAGGGGGCAAAGGGGAGCTGTTTTTT. This chain uses TRBV7-2 with TRBJ2-2; 12 nucleotides agree with TRBD1. The CDR3 has 16 amino acids. Per the germline V gene, CDR1 is SGHTA and CDR2 is FQGNSA. J lost 8 bases, V lost 6 bases, and 10 bases had no gene match.

This clone was counted between two and nine times. The chain is built from TRBV29-1 and TRBJ2-5; tentatively, D is TRBD1 (5 bases). Deletions cut 7 bases from V and 1 base from J, with 13 bases between. This CDR3 is built from 13 residues. CDR1 is SQVTM and CDR2 is ANQGSEA in the germline V gene. For the CDR3, the DNA is TGCAGCGACCGTCGACAGATCCAAGAGACCCAGTACTTC. This sequence encodes CSDRRQIQETQYF.

The rearrangement uses TRBV5-1 and TRBJ1-1; 10 bases are shared with TRBD1. The junction had 8 bases not matched to a gene; V was cut back by 2 bases and J by 4 bases. Germline V CDR1 and CDR2: SGHRS, YFSETQ. This CDR3 spans 16 amino acids. CDR3 DNA sequence: TGCGCCAGCAGCTTCCAGACAGGGGGCGGTGGCACTGAAGCTTTCTTT. Its translation is CASSFQTGGGGTEAFF.

In its sample, this clone was seen a few times. The chain couples TRBV6-6 to TRBJ2-5; 9 bases map to TRBD2. V gave up 7 bases and J gave up 4 bases; unmatched junction bases: 4. This CDR3 comprises 13 residues. The germline V gene has CDR1 MNHNY and CDR2 SVGAGI (reference sequence). For the CDR3, the DNA is TGTGCCAGCAATATAGCGGGAGTAGAGACCCAGTACTTC. It codes for CASNIAGVETQYF.

This clone was found a few times. The genes are TRBV18 and TRBJ2-7, with D perhaps TRBD1 (6 bases). This CDR3 has 14 amino acids. The germline CDR1 and CDR2 sequences are KGHSH and LQKENI. V lost 3 bases, J lost 6 bases, and 15 bases lay in between. The CDR3: CASSPQRGRGEQYF. CDR3 nucleotides: TGTGCCAGCTCACCCCAAAGGGGGAGAGGCGAGCAGTACTTC.

This clone has more than one count but fewer than ten. V gene TRBV6-5 combines with J gene TRBJ1-5, with D possibly being TRBD1 (5 bases). This CDR3 is built from 15 residues. The V gene's germline CDR1 is MNHEY and CDR2 SVGAGI. V gave up 0 bases and J gave up 7 bases, with 13 bases separating them. CDR3 nucleotide sequence: TGTGCCAGCAGTTACTCAAGGGGTCCAGGGCAGCCCCAGCATTTT. Residues: CASSYSRGPGQPQHF.

The rearrangement joins TRBV28 to TRBJ2-5, with D uncertain. V was clipped by 3 bases and J by 5 bases, with 16 bases between them. CDR1 MDHEN and CDR2 SYDVKM come from the germline V gene. CDR3 size: 15 residues. This CDR3 reads CASSFGSQSTETQYF. In DNA, the CDR3 is TGTGCCAGCAGTTTCGGGTCTCAAAGCACGGAGACCCAGTACTTC.

This chain uses TRBV27 with TRBJ2-7, with a tentative D call TRBD2 (5 bases). Trimming took off 11 bases at V and 3 bases at J, with 14 bases between the two ends. CDR1 and CDR2 (germline): MNHEY, SMNVEV (reference sequence). The length of the CDR3 is 12 residues. Written as DNA, the CDR3 is TGTGCCGGTGTACGGGGATACTACGAGCAGTACTTC. It encodes CAGVRGYYEQYF.